Sequencing of this T cell receptor beta chain was carried out in a study of CD8+ T cells in alopecia areata. Whole-study context: It was oral tofacitinib, at 5 to 10 mg twice daily, that treated patients received. Tofacitinib ran for 6 to 18 months before 6 months off drug. Study conclusions and caveats: While tofacitinib was given, many expanded lesional clones persisted in scalp and blood.

This CDR3 is built from 16 residues. J gave up 2 bases and V 5 bases, and 11 bases lay outside the gene matches. Per the germline V gene, CDR1 is PRHDT and CDR2 is FYEKMQ (reference sequence). Notes on this clone: The antigen remains undetermined.

cDNA prepared by RNA extraction and subsequent reverse transcription served as the template for sequencing. Some clones are missing from TCRdb's copy, which holds only in-frame ones; the method was immunoSEQ multiplex PCR. The sample contains some 150,000 clones, roughly 86% of which appear only once. Treatment denoted: oral pan-JAK inhibitor, 5-10 mg twice daily. This sequence joins TRBV13 and TRBJ1-2, with 7 bases lining up with TRBD1. This sample comprised CD8+ T cells sorted from blood, obtained at week 4, from a patient treated with tofacitinib. The sequence was obtained from a human donor with alopecia areata. CDR3 bases: TGTGCCAGCAGCCCCCGTGGGACAGAGGCGAACTATGGCTACACCTTC. Its translation: CASSPRGTEANYGYTF.